These T cell receptor beta chains were read from a single sample in a study of immune characterization of retroperitoneal liposarcoma. TCRdb re-derived calls from the PCR reads in MiXCR, one entry per CDR3 protein. The repertoire consists of approximately 2,000 distinct CDR3 sequences, with approximately 40% occurring once and the leading ten covering 15% to 20%. The sample was tumor tissue. Receptors were obtained from a male donor with retroperitoneal liposarcoma. Each CDR3 is given without its conserved first and last residue. Some rows have no size entry. The others give once, few or many, or a class for an expanded clone.

clone size	V gene	CDR3 protein
few	TRBV10-1	ASSESGGETQY
.	TRBV7-2	ASSFTGGTPYEQF
.	TRBV7-2	ASSLRTSGMGETQY
once	TRBV6-1	ASSESASSYNEQF
.	TRBV10-1	ASSAPQGAGNTEAF
.	TRBV12-3/TRBV12-4	ASTIAGQIAYEQY
few	TRBV27	ASSFTPTGRTGELF
once	TRBV7-6	ASSLNSGWTQQEQY
.	TRBV6-5	ASSYSAGPPSYEQY
few	TRBV6-1	ASSASAKTQY
.	TRBV6-1	ASSEVSYEQF
.	TRBV6-2/TRBV6-3	ASSYSLGAAGELF
few	TRBV7-6	ASTRGRDSYEQF
.	TRBV6-1	ASSYYRAQSTQY
.	TRBV6-1	ASSGNSGETQY
large	TRBV6-1	ASSEDSSYNEQF
large	TRBV27	ASRTGATNEQF
medium-sized	TRBV7-2	ASSRDGHYEQY
few	TRBV6-1	ASSDKSEQF
.	TRBV6-1	ASADTPYEQF
.	TRBV7-2	ASSLESVVVWETQY
.	TRBV27	ASRGQGSYNEQF